This T cell receptor beta chain was observed in a study of blood T cell repertoires in COVID-19. The wider study: The United States, Italy and Spain supplied acute and convalescent COVID-19 samples. In each case, the material was cDNA or gDNA derived from T cells, B-cell-depleted T cells, or PBMCs.

The CDR3 runs 12 residues. Germline loops: CDR1 SGHRS, CDR2 YFSETQ. Trimming stripped 4 bases from V and 9 bases from J, with 13 bases between. In the study's own analysis: Estimates of nucleated cell counts were drawn from the amplification of reference gene primers. The data were produced by immunoSEQ multiplex PCR, yet TCRdb's version contains in-frame clones alone and is incomplete. The V and J calls and clone size were taken over from that table, and D and trimming were inferred from the DNA. This table holds tens of thousands of clones, about 88% found once. The chain joins TRBV5-1 to TRBJ2-5; D is possibly TRBD1 (5 bases). The sequence was obtained from a man in his sixties with active COVID-19. What was sequenced was peripheral blood. CDR3 loop: CASSPNGAAQYF. The CDR3 DNA follows: TGCGCCAGCAGCCCGAATGGGGCAGCCCAGTACTTC.